This TCR beta chain was profiled in a study of blood T cell repertoires in COVID-19. This clone was seen only a few times. In the study's own analysis: Amplification from reference gene primers served as the basis for estimated nucleated cell counts. This table comes from immunoSEQ multiplex PCR, and its TCRdb copy is limited to in-frame clones, with some not included. That table gives V, J and clone size, and the DNA gave D and trimming. In the table there are 150,000 to 200,000 clones, approximately 85% of which are singletons. V was clipped by 0 bases and J by 3 bases, with 10 bases between them. Germline V CDR1 and CDR2: SGDLS, YYNGEE. The CDR3 has 15 amino acids.

This clonotype originated in a woman aged 80 or over with acute or convalescent COVID-19. Sequencing was performed on peripheral blood. The chain employs TRBV9 and TRBJ1-3, with a weak D call TRBD1 (5 bases). The CDR3 region has the DNA TGTGCCAGCAGCGTAGGCGGGACGGATGGAAACACCATATATTTT. This codes for CASSVGGTDGNTIYF.